Each of the 11 T cell receptor beta chains below was sequenced from the same sample in a study of T-cell reconstitution after alpha-beta-depleted transplantation in children. This sample's TCRbeta library carried unique molecular identifier barcodes. TCRdb re-derived calls from the PCR reads in MiXCR, one entry per CDR3 protein. This sample has 70,000 to 95,000 distinct CDR3 sequences, with 12% found just once. The sequences come from PBMCs from the stem cell graft donor, collected from the stem cell graft. These receptors were obtained from a human donor who donated a stem cell graft to a child with inherited bone marrow failure.

The table lists this clonotype with many counts. This chain links TRBV5-1 with TRBJ2-1; TRBD2 aligns across 12 bases. The CDR3 spans 17 residues. With 2 bases clipped from V and 3 bases from J, the junction kept 6 bases outside the gene matches. The germline V gene has CDR1 SGHRS and CDR2 YFSETQ. CDR3 loop: CASSLGLAGGDYNEQFF. The CDR3 DNA is TGCGCCAGCAGCTTAGGGCTAGCGGGAGGGGACTACAATGAGCAGTTCTTC.

The table lists this clonotype with many counts. V is TRBV7-2 and J is TRBJ1-5, with TRBD1 matching over 8 bases. This CDR3 is 14 amino acids long. The V gene's germline CDR1 is SGHTA and CDR2 FQGNSA. The junction had 4 bases not matched to a gene; V was cut back by 3 bases and J by 6 bases. CDR3 protein: CASSFGQGSQPQHF. The CDR3, as DNA: TGTGCCAGCAGCTTCGGACAGGGAAGTCAGCCCCAGCATTTT.

Many counts were recorded for this clonotype. The rearrangement links TRBV29-1 to TRBJ1-1; no clear D gene. CDR3 size: 12 residues. Between the trimmed V and J ends, which lost 3 bases and 5 bases, there was a span of 10 bases. The germline CDR1 and CDR2 sequences are SQVTM and ANQGSEA. CDR3 bases: TGCAGCGTTGAGGGTTGGGAAACTGAAGCTTTCTTT. It is translated as CSVEGWETEAFF.

This clonotype was counted at least ten times. The chain employs TRBV28 and TRBJ2-7; D is ambiguous. This CDR3 has 11 amino acids. The ends were cut back, 4 bases at V and 5 bases at J, with 6 bases in the middle. CDR1 is MDHEN and CDR2 is SYDVKM in the germline V gene. The CDR3 reads CASSYGDEQYF. The CDR3 nucleotides read TGTGCCAGCAGTTATGGAGACGAGCAGTACTTC.

The genes are TRBV5-4 and TRBJ2-5; D is undetermined. This CDR3 is 13 amino acids long. With 1 base removed from V and 5 bases from J, the gap between germline ends came to 9 bases. Germline-derived CDR1 and CDR2 are SGHNT and YYREEE (reference sequence). The CDR3 sequence: CASSLWVGETQYF. In DNA, the CDR3 is TGTGCCAGCAGCTTGTGGGTTGGGGAGACCCAGTACTTC.

Many counts were recorded for this clonotype. The CDR3 reads CSVRQVRGATEAFF. The CDR3 DNA follows: TGCAGCGTTCGACAGGTCCGAGGGGCCACTGAAGCTTTCTTT. This chain connects TRBV29-1 to TRBJ1-1, with D tentatively TRBD1 (6 bases). V lost 5 bases and J 4 bases, leaving 17 bases between the germline ends. From germline, CDR1 is SQVTM and CDR2 ANQGSEA. The CDR3 runs to 14 residues.

There are many counts of this clonotype. The chain recombines TRBV5-1 with TRBJ2-3, with 11 bases that match TRBD2. V dropped 4 bases and J dropped 3; count of bases not matched to a gene: 4. This CDR3 comprises 15 residues. Germline CDR1 reads SGHRS; CDR2 reads YFSETQ. CDR3 region: CASSVLAGATDTQYF. CDR3 DNA: TGCGCCAGCAGCGTACTAGCGGGAGCTACAGATACGCAGTATTTT.

This clonotype was detected a few times. The chain recombines TRBV7-9 with TRBJ1-1, with D unresolved. CDR1 and CDR2 from the germline V gene are SEHNR and FQNEAQ (reference sequence). V lost 5 bases to trimming and J lost 6 bases, with 7 bases between them. The CDR3 is 11 residues long. The CDR3 reads CASSPLAEAFF. The CDR3 coding sequence is TGTGCCAGCAGCCCCTTAGCTGAAGCTTTCTTT.

This clonotype was picked up many times. The chain has TRBV3-1 and TRBJ1-1; 8 bases align to TRBD1. Unmatched junction bases numbered 10, after V lost 4 bases and J lost 6 bases. Germline V gives CDR1 LGHDT, CDR2 YNNKEL (reference sequence). This CDR3 region has 15 residues. The chain's CDR3 is CASSRNRQGASEAFF. CDR3 nucleotide sequence: TGTGCCAGCAGCCGAAACCGGCAGGGGGCCTCTGAAGCTTTCTTT.

This clonotype was counted at least ten times. The V gene is TRBV20-1, the J gene TRBJ2-7; D is unresolved. The CDR3 extends over 12 amino acids. V gave up 1 base and J gave up 4 bases, with 8 bases separating them. CDR1 is DFQATT, CDR2 SNEGSKA, per germline (reference sequence). CDR3 DNA sequence: TGCAGTGCTAGAGTAGGCCGGTACGAGCAGTACTTC. This gives the protein CSARVGRYEQYF.

This clonotype was recorded many times. The gene calls are TRBV12-3 or TRBV12-4 and TRBJ2-4; 8 bases line up with TRBD1. The CDR3 extends over 13 amino acids. The V and J ends lost 6 bases and 8 bases, in that order; junction bases with no gene match: 6. This chain's CDR3 is CASSATGEDIQYF. The CDR3 bases are TGTGCCAGCAGCGCGACAGGGGAGGACATTCAGTACTTC.